The clone carrying this T cell receptor beta chain was observed a few times. This specimen comes from a study of blood T cell repertoires in COVID-19. Study information: T cells, B-cell-depleted T cells, or PBMCs provided the cDNA or gDNA that served as material.

Clones were read by immunoSEQ multiplex PCR, and TCRdb kept only the in-frame ones, dropping some. The sample carries around 380,000 clones, 81% recorded once. V was cut by 3 bases and J by 4 bases, with 12 bases left in between. The CDR3 length is 14 residues. Germline CDR1 and CDR2: SNHLY and FYNNEI. Sequencing input: peripheral blood. The clonotype was recovered from a human donor with acute or convalescent COVID-19. The donor label of this sample is uncertain. The genes are TRBV2 and TRBJ1-1; D is possibly TRBD1 (6 bases). The CDR3 region has the DNA TGTGCCAGCAGTGATTTCGGGGGGGCCACTGAAGCTTTCTTT. Its protein is CASSDFGGATEAFF.